The present T cell receptor beta chain was sequenced within a study of beta chain features in type 1 diabetes. Background on the study: All samples yielded 107,917,701 examined sorted cells. Study outcomes and limitations: All four CD4+ subsets from Type 1 diabetes patients carried moderately but significantly shorter TCRB CDR3s. Patients with type 1 diabetes carried fewer insertions and had more deletions at their VDJ junctions. Whether HLA type influences TCRB rearrangement remained unresolved here.

To note about this clone: The antigen is undetermined.

CD4+ naive, central memory, regulatory and stem cell-like memory cells were sorted via CD45RO/CCR7/CD25/CD127/CD95/CD27. Every isolated RNA sample was fully reverse transcribed, so sequencing captured expressed TCRB transcripts. Profiling relied on immunoSEQ multiplex PCR, and the TCRdb table lists in-frame clones only, not all of them. The table lists hundreds of thousands of clones, around an eighth of them singletons. The germline V gene has CDR1 SGHRS and CDR2 YFSETQ. The V end was cut by 2 bases, the J end by 2 bases, with 13 bases between. This CDR3 comprises 15 residues. Input material: naive CD4+ T cells from blood. The chain uses TRBV5-1 and TRBJ1-2; D unclear. This TCR was recovered from a young man with type 1 diabetes. As DNA, the CDR3 is TGCGCCAGCAGCTTACAGCCTAGCAACAACTATGGCTACACCTTC. Translating it yields CASSLQPSNNYGYTF.